This T cell receptor beta chain is from a study of monozygotic twins with cystic fibrosis. Study context: Around 3 micrograms of fragmented DNA underwent around 15 PCR cycles for library preparation.

The repertoire was sequenced with immunoSEQ multiplex PCR; TCRdb's copy has only in-frame clones and lacks some. The profile shows about 15,000 clones, approximately 98% of them singletons. Broader study findings: V usage most resembled the co-twin in 13 of 16 pairs. Low clonality (median around 0.0094) suggested a mostly naive repertoire. Monozygotic CF twins shared more identical nucleotide clonotypes than unrelated patients.

The CDR3 sequence is 11 residues long. Trimming removed 11 bases at V and 1 base at J, with 8 bases between. Germline lookup yields CDR1 MNHNS and CDR2 SASEGT. Details on this clone: What it recognizes is unknown.

This chain uses TRBV6-1 with TRBJ1-1; no clear D. The sample consisted of blood. The receptor comes from a girl aged 2 to 10 with cystic fibrosis. The CDR3 coding sequence is TGTGCCTGTGGCCCGAACACTGAAGCTTTCTTT. This translates into CACGPNTEAFF.